The clone carrying this T cell receptor beta chain was counted between two and nine times. The sample originates from a study of shared clonotypes between healthy human individuals. The V gene end was trimmed by 5 bases and the J gene end by 0 bases; junction bases not matched to a gene: 7. The CDR3 covers 15 residues. The germline V gene has CDR1 SQVTM and CDR2 ANQGSEA. Sequenced by immunoSEQ multiplex PCR; TCRdb stores in-frame clones only, minus some. The table has about 99,000 clones, less than 50% seen once; the top ten hold more than 13%. The sample was PBMCs. The chain links TRBV29-1 to TRBJ2-5; 9 bases agree with TRBD1. The TCR sequence derives from a woman between 40 and 50 years old in good health. Some clones in this sample may be carry-over from other donors' samples. CDR3 amino acids: CSVSGTGRDQETQYF. The CDR3 DNA is TGCAGCGTTAGTGGGACAGGGCGGGACCAAGAGACCCAGTACTTC.